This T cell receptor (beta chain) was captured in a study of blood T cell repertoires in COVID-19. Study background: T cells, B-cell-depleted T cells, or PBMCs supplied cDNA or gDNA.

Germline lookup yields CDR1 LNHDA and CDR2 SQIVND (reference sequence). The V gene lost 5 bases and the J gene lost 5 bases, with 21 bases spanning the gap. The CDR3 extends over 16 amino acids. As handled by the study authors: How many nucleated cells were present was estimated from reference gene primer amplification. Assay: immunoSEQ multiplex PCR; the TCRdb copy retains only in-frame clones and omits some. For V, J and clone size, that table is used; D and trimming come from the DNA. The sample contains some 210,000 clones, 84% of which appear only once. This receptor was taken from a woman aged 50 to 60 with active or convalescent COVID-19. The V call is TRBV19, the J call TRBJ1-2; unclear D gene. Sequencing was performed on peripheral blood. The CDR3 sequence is CASSDRHSEEGYGYTF. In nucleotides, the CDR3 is TGTGCCAGTAGTGACCGCCACTCCGAGGAGGGATATGGCTACACCTTC.